This T cell receptor beta chain was recorded in a study of technical replicates of blood from a handful of donors. The data were produced by immunoSEQ multiplex PCR, yet TCRdb's version contains in-frame clones alone and is incomplete. Of some 62,000 clones in the sample, approximately 89% were seen once. This clone turned up a few times. Sequenced sample: PBMCs. The TCR sequence derives from a human donor in good health. Some clones in this sample may be carry-over from other donors' samples.

CDR3 DNA sequence: TGTGCCAGCAGCGACTCCTCACCCACAGGGGGTATCTATGGCTACACCTTC. Amino acid sequence: CASSDSSPTGGIYGYTF. The chain uses TRBV7-9 and TRBJ1-2; 8 bases agree with TRBD1. This CDR3 is built from 17 residues. CDR1 SEHNR and CDR2 FQNEAQ come from the germline V gene (reference sequence). V lost 5 bases and J lost 4; bases outside the gene matches: 15.